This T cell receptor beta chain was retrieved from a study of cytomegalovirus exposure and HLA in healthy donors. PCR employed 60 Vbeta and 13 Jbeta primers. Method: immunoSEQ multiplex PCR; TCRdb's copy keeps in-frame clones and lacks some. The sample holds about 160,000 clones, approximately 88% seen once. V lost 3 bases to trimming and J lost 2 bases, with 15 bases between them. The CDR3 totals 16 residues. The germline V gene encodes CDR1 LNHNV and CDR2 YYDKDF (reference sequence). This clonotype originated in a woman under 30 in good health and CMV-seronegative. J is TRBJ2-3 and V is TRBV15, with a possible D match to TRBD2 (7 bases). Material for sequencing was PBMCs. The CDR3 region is CATSRSGGPNTDTQYF. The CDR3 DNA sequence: TGTGCCACCAGCAGGTCCGGGGGGCCAAACACAGATACGCAGTATTTT.